The rows below give T cell receptor beta chains drawn from one sample of a study of shared clonotypes between healthy human individuals. Profiled with immunoSEQ multiplex PCR; TCRdb holds only in-frame clones, not every one. The repertoire holds millions of clones, 85% to 95% seen once, with 0.1% to 0.15% in the top ten. Material for sequencing was naive CD4+ T cells sorted from blood. The receptors shown here come from a man aged 18 to 29 in good health. The CDR3 runs from the conserved cysteine through the conserved F or W. The order of the fields is clone size, D gene, V gene, CDR3 protein. The D gene is left open where the match is weak. For some rows the clone size is stated as once, few or many, or as a class when expanded; others skip it.

clone_size: -; d_call: -; v_call: TRBV29-1; cdr3_aa: CSWTGPTGELFF
clone_size: -; d_call: -; v_call: TRBV6-5; cdr3_aa: CASSPRTVWNTEAFF
clone_size: -; d_call: -; v_call: TRBV9; cdr3_aa: CASSPAQVANYGYTF
clone_size: many; d_call: -; v_call: TRBV21-1; cdr3_aa: CASSKQEGLIYEQYF
clone_size: -; d_call: -; v_call: TRBV7-2; cdr3_aa: CASSSGTPYEQYF
clone_size: -; d_call: TRBD2; v_call: TRBV4-3; cdr3_aa: CASSQEGTSGSPNEQFF
clone_size: -; d_call: -; v_call: TRBV6-6; cdr3_aa: CASSYGTRLGGELFF
clone_size: -; d_call: TRBD1; v_call: TRBV5-5; cdr3_aa: CASSLQGVIGEQYF
clone_size: -; d_call: TRBD1; v_call: TRBV6-6; cdr3_aa: CASSSQGNYGYTF
clone_size: -; d_call: -; v_call: TRBV10-3; cdr3_aa: CAISTLGSQETQYF
clone_size: -; d_call: -; v_call: TRBV9; cdr3_aa: CASSVGLEETQYF
clone_size: -; d_call: -; v_call: TRBV6-6; cdr3_aa: CASSRDVRTEAFF
clone_size: -; d_call: -; v_call: TRBV7-9; cdr3_aa: CASSLVHSVNTEAFF
clone_size: -; d_call: -; v_call: TRBV18; cdr3_aa: CASSPPPGTYEQYF
clone_size: -; d_call: TRBD1; v_call: TRBV9; cdr3_aa: CASSVTGKTGVGYTF
clone_size: -; d_call: -; v_call: TRBV4-1; cdr3_aa: CASSQGGGDYGYTF
clone_size: once; d_call: TRBD1; v_call: TRBV10-1; cdr3_aa: CASSESRGTGQYF
clone_size: once; d_call: -; v_call: TRBV11-2; cdr3_aa: CASSLGSGSSYNEQFF
clone_size: -; d_call: -; v_call: TRBV19; cdr3_aa: CASMDRTSSYNSPLHF
clone_size: -; d_call: -; v_call: TRBV6-5; cdr3_aa: CASSTTQREQFF
clone_size: -; d_call: TRBD1; v_call: TRBV5-1; cdr3_aa: CASSQTAGGTGELFF
clone_size: -; d_call: TRBD2; v_call: TRBV4-1; cdr3_aa: CASSQEVTSGGGETQYF
clone_size: -; d_call: -; v_call: TRBV28; cdr3_aa: CASSSLGGYYNEQFF
clone_size: -; d_call: -; v_call: TRBV6-4; cdr3_aa: CASRRQVGQETQYF
clone_size: -; d_call: TRBD1; v_call: TRBV7-9; cdr3_aa: CASGYQDRAGNTIYF
clone_size: -; d_call: -; v_call: TRBV30; cdr3_aa: CAFIRGSYEQYF
clone_size: -; d_call: -; v_call: TRBV25-1; cdr3_aa: CASSVNTIYF
clone_size: -; d_call: TRBD2; v_call: TRBV27; cdr3_aa: CASSAWPGLAGYNEQFF
clone_size: -; d_call: -; v_call: TRBV5-1; cdr3_aa: CASSPFGAGAEETQYF
clone_size: -; d_call: TRBD1; v_call: TRBV9; cdr3_aa: CASSVSQRQGMAFF